The following is a T cell receptor beta chain sequence with its context. Antigen: not known. V lost 7 bases to trimming and J lost 6 bases, with 10 bases between them. There are 12 residues in the CDR3. The germline CDR1 and CDR2 sequences are SGHTA and FQGNSA. The data were obtained in a study of CD8+ T cells in alopecia areata. Study-level findings and limits: TCR sharing was clearer in mice than between patients, perhaps partly owing to patient HLA diversity.

Sequencing used cDNA as its template, made by extracting RNA and reverse transcribing it. The protocol was immunoSEQ multiplex PCR, while the TCRdb copy is restricted to in-frame clones and leaves out a portion. Here the sample spans hundreds of thousands of clones, around three fifths being singletons. This material consisted of CD4+ T cells sorted from blood, taken at week 0. This TCR was recovered from a human donor with alopecia areata. The chain links TRBV7-2 to TRBJ2-1; D remains ambiguous. The DNA for the CDR3 is TGTGCCAGCATTACCTATGGCAATGAGCAGTTCTTC. Amino acid sequence: CASITYGNEQFF.